Following are 26 T cell receptor beta chains from one sample sequenced in a study of blood T cell repertoires in COVID-19. Using immunoSEQ multiplex PCR, the repertoire was profiled, and TCRdb retains in-frame clones only, with some absent. The table shows under 250,000 clones, with around 84% occurring only once. What was sequenced was PBMCs or T cells enriched from blood (not recorded which). These receptors were obtained from a man aged 40-49 years who had recovered from COVID-19.

The chain recombines TRBV5-4 with TRBJ2-5; D may be TRBD2 (7 bases). The V end was cut by 4 bases, the J end by 2 bases, with 12 bases between. Germline CDR1 SGHNT, CDR2 YYREEE (reference sequence). The CDR3 spans 14 residues. The DNA for the CDR3 is TGTGCCAGCAGCCGGGGGGCAGGTCAAGAGACCCAGTACTTC. Its protein is CASSRGAGQETQYF.

This chain joins TRBV7-3 and TRBJ1-6; 9 bases match TRBD1. V was clipped by 2 bases and J by 9 bases; unmatched bases: 5. Germline-derived CDR1 and CDR2 are SGHTA and FQGTGA. The CDR3 loop spans 15 amino acids. CDR3 protein: CASSLDGTGSSPLHF. CDR3 DNA sequence: TGTGCCAGCAGCTTAGATGGGACAGGGTCTTCACCCCTCCACTTT. Combining the CDR3 with reference TRBV7-3 and TRBJ1-6 gives the whole variable domain GAGVSQTPSNKVTEKGKYVELRCDPISGHTALYWYRQSLGQGPEFLIYFQGTGAADDSGLPNDRFFAVRPEGSVSTLKIQRTERGDSAVYLCASSLDGTGSSPLHFGNGTRLTVT.

The chain employs TRBV2 and TRBJ1-2, with D possibly matching TRBD1 (6 bases). The CDR3 has 13 amino acids. The V gene's germline CDR1 is SNHLY and CDR2 FYNNEI. Trimming shortened V by 4 bases and J by 4 bases, and 10 bases separated the two germline ends. CDR3 residues: CASSAWGLYGYTF. DNA for the CDR3: TGTGCCAGCAGTGCGTGGGGGCTCTATGGCTACACCTTC.

The chain has TRBV7-3 and TRBJ2-3; possibly TRBD1 for D (7 bases). The CDR3 is 16 residues long. The germline V gene has CDR1 SGHTA and CDR2 FQGTGA. V was trimmed by 5 bases and J by 0 bases, leaving 15 bases between them. The CDR3 protein is CASSVQGRPSTDTQYF. The CDR3 DNA follows: TGTGCCAGCAGCGTACAGGGGAGGCCTAGCACAGATACGCAGTATTTT. The full variable domain, in which reference TRBV7-3 and TRBJ2-3 provide the parts outside the CDR3, is GAGVSQTPSNKVTEKGKYVELRCDPISGHTALYWYRQSLGQGPEFLIYFQGTGAADDSGLPNDRFFAVRPEGSVSTLKIQRTERGDSAVYLCASSVQGRPSTDTQYFGPGTRLTVL.

The V and J genes are TRBV5-5 and TRBJ2-5; TRBD1 agrees at 9 bases. Germline CDR1 is SGHKS and CDR2 is YYEKEE (reference sequence). V was pared by 7 bases and J by 2 bases, with 9 bases of the junction left unmatched. The CDR3 totals 15 residues. CDR3 sequence reads: CASLNPGQGQETQYF. The DNA of the CDR3 is TGTGCCAGCCTTAATCCCGGACAGGGGCAAGAGACCCAGTACTTC.

The rearrangement links TRBV3-1 (or the pseudogene TRBV3-2) to TRBJ2-1; the D gene is possibly TRBD2 (5 bases). Trimming pared 4 bases from V and 5 bases from J, leaving 9 bases between. Germline V CDR1 and CDR2: LGHDT, YNNKEL (reference sequence). CDR3 length: 13 residues. This CDR3 is CASSRGLNNEQFF. Written as DNA, the CDR3 is TGTGCCAGCAGCCGCGGACTTAACAATGAGCAGTTCTTC.

The genes are TRBV3-1 (or the pseudogene TRBV3-2) and TRBJ2-1; TRBD2 agrees at 8 bases. The V gene end was trimmed by 0 bases and the J gene end by 11 bases; junction bases not matched to a gene: 9. Germline lookup yields CDR1 LGHDT and CDR2 YNNKEL (reference sequence). The CDR3 sequence is 15 residues long. CDR3: CASSQEAAGARKQFF. CDR3 DNA sequence: TGTGCCAGCAGCCAAGAAGCAGCGGGAGCTAGGAAGCAGTTCTTC.

The chain is built from TRBV11-2 and TRBJ1-6, with no clear D. This CDR3 is 14 amino acids long. Germline CDR1 and CDR2: SGHAT and FQNNGV. Trimming removed 3 bases at V and 0 bases at J, with 3 bases between. The CDR3: CASSFSSYNSPLHF. DNA for the CDR3: TGTGCCAGCAGCTTCAGCTCCTATAATTCACCCCTCCACTTT.

The V gene is TRBV30, the J gene TRBJ1-5, with D possibly being TRBD1 (6 bases). Between the trimmed V and J ends, which lost 8 bases and 2 bases, there was a span of 13 bases. From germline, CDR1 is GTSNPN and CDR2 SVGIG (reference sequence). The CDR3 totals 13 residues. The CDR3 nucleotides are TGTGCCGAAGGGGGGGCCGGCAATCAGCCCCAGCATTTT. Amino acid sequence: CAEGGAGNQPQHF.

The chain has TRBV28 and TRBJ2-7, with D tentatively TRBD1 (5 bases). Looked up from germline, CDR1 is MDHEN and CDR2 is SYDVKM. The CDR3 spans 13 residues. V was trimmed by 8 bases and J by 1 base, leaving 12 bases between them. The DNA of the CDR3 is TGTGCCAGCTTGAACAGGCGATCCTACGAGCAGTACTTC. It encodes CASLNRRSYEQYF.

The chain links TRBV9 to TRBJ2-5, with TRBD2 matching 7 bases. Trimming cost V 8 bases and J 0 bases; bases outside gene matches: 4. The CDR3 is made up of 13 amino acids. Looked up from germline, CDR1 is SGDLS and CDR2 is YYNGEE. The CDR3 region has the DNA TGTGCCAGTGGACGGGGGGACCAAGAGACCCAGTACTTC. Amino acids: CASGRGDQETQYF.

The CDR3 loop is CASSFRTSGSYNEQFF. CDR3 nucleotides: TGTGCCAGCAGCTTCCGGACTAGCGGCTCCTACAATGAGCAGTTCTTC. The chain carries TRBV7-9 and TRBJ2-1, with 10 bases lining up with TRBD2. V gave up 3 bases and J gave up 0 bases; unmatched junction bases: 2. This CDR3 spans 16 amino acids. Per germline, CDR1 SEHNR and CDR2 FQNEAQ (reference sequence).

The CDR3, as DNA: TGTGCCAGTAGCCTAGACTCCTTAGCTAACTATGGCTACACCTTC. Protein: CASSLDSLANYGYTF. V and J are TRBV19 and TRBJ1-2, with D unclear. The CDR3 spans 15 residues. The V end was cut by 6 bases, the J end by 0 bases, with 14 bases between. Germline V gives CDR1 LNHDA, CDR2 SQIVND (reference sequence).

The chain links TRBV7-2 to TRBJ2-5, with D maybe TRBD2 (5 bases). The CDR3 loop spans 14 amino acids. CDR1 and CDR2 (germline): SGHTA, FQGNSA. V gave up 2 bases and J gave up 4 bases, with 11 bases separating them. In DNA, the CDR3 is TGTGCCAGCAGCTTATACGGACTCCGAGAGACCCAGTACTTC. It is translated as CASSLYGLRETQYF.

This clone was counted once. The junction departs from germline at one end; a sequencing error may be responsible. J is TRBJ1-4 and V is TRBV7-7; 7 bases line up with TRBD1. Germline V lookup: CDR1 SSHAT, CDR2 FNYEAQ (reference sequence). This CDR3 is built from 14 residues. The CDR3: CASSPGTVNEKLFF. CDR3 sequence (DNA): TGTGCTAGCAGCCCCGGGACAGTTAATGAAAAACTGTTTTTT.

This chain joins TRBV6-5 and TRBJ2-3, with TRBD2 matching 8 bases. J gave up 3 bases and V 7 bases, and 9 bases lay outside the gene matches. Germline loops: CDR1 MNHEY, CDR2 SVGAGI. CDR3 size: 15 residues. The CDR3 protein is CASNPYGGGTDTQYF. The CDR3 DNA is TGTGCCAGCAACCCGTATGGCGGGGGGACAGATACGCAGTATTTT.

The J gene is TRBJ1-5, the V gene TRBV7-9; possible D gene TRBD1, 5 bases. Germline V lookup: CDR1 SEHNR, CDR2 FQNEAQ (reference sequence). The CDR3 consists of 14 residues. Trimming removed 5 bases at V and 7 bases at J, with 15 bases between. CDR3 in amino acids: CASSPTGGPQPQHF. CDR3 bases: TGTGCCAGCAGCCCGACGGGGGGACCGCAGCCCCAGCATTTT.

The chain couples TRBV11-2 to TRBJ2-3, with D possibly TRBD1 on 6 matching bases. Trimming took 3 bases from V and 0 from J, leaving 10 bases between them. The CDR3 sequence is 15 residues long. Germline CDR1 reads SGHAT; CDR2 reads FQNNGV. The CDR3 protein is CASSLGAHSTDTQYF. The CDR3 DNA reads TGTGCCAGCAGCTTGGGGGCACACAGCACAGATACGCAGTATTTT.

J is TRBJ1-2 and V is TRBV7-2, with D perhaps TRBD1 (6 bases). Germline CDR1 SGHTA, CDR2 FQGNSA. CDR3 length: 14 residues. V was clipped by 5 bases and J by 6 bases, with 16 bases between them. CDR3 DNA sequence: TGTGCCAGCAGCCAATGGGGGGGGCGAAATGGCTACACCTTC. It encodes CASSQWGGRNGYTF. Full variable domain (missing parts from reference TRBV7-2 and TRBJ1-2): GAGVSQSPSNKVTEKGKDVELRCDPISGHTALYWYRQSLGQGLEFLIYFQGNSAPDKSGLPSDRFSAERTGGSVSTLTIQRTQQEDSAVYLCASSQWGGRNGYTFGSGTRLTVV.

The chain uses TRBV20-1 and TRBJ1-2; 12 bases line up with TRBD1. Trimming took 3 bases from V and 2 from J; bases not matched to a gene: 4. CDR1 DFQATT and CDR2 SNEGSKA come from the germline V gene (reference sequence). CDR3 length equals 15 residues. Here the CDR3 DNA reads TGCAGTGCTAGTGGGGGACAGGGGGCCAACTATGGCTACACCTTC. As protein: CSASGGQGANYGYTF.

The CDR3 reads CASSLAQGMTGSYEQYF. Written as DNA, the CDR3 is TGTGCCAGCAGTCTCGCCCAGGGGATGACAGGGTCCTACGAGCAGTACTTC. The rearrangement links TRBV6-6 to TRBJ2-7; 7 bases line up with TRBD1. Germline CDR1 reads MNHNY; CDR2 reads SVGAGI (reference sequence). The trim removed 5 bases at V and 1 base at J, leaving 14 bases unmatched. The CDR3 has 17 residues.

A single count supports this clone. The chain is built from TRBV29-1 and TRBJ2-7; TRBD1 aligns across 9 bases. J was trimmed by 0 bases and V by 4 bases; bases with no gene match: 4. In germline, CDR1 is SQVTM, CDR2 ANQGSEA. The CDR3 runs 14 residues. This CDR3 reads CSVGPGQGSYEQYF. Here the CDR3 DNA reads TGCAGCGTTGGACCGGGACAGGGCTCCTACGAGCAGTACTTC.

The V call is TRBV6-5, the J call TRBJ1-6, with 9 bases aligning to TRBD1. The J segment lost 8 bases and the V segment lost 6 bases, leaving 8 bases of the junction unmatched. CDR3 size: 15 residues. CDR1 and CDR2 from the germline V gene are MNHEY and SVGAGI. CDR3 in DNA: TGTGCCAGCAGACCGGGACAGGGCTCGGATTCACCCCTCCACTTT. Translation: CASRPGQGSDSPLHF.

CDR3 coding DNA: TGCGCCAGCAGCTTGGCAGGACTGGTATACAATGAGCAGTTCTTC. This sequence encodes CASSLAGLVYNEQFF. The genes are TRBV5-1 and TRBJ2-1; maybe TRBD2 (5 bases). CDR1 and CDR2 from the germline V gene are SGHRS and YFSETQ. V shed 0 bases and J shed 4 bases, with 11 bases lying between them. The CDR3 is 15 amino acids.

This sequence joins TRBV3-1 (or the pseudogene TRBV3-2) and TRBJ1-2; 8 bases line up with TRBD1. The ends lost 5 bases at V and 4 bases at J; junction bases unmatched: 12. Germline V gene data show CDR1 as LGHDT and CDR2 as YNNKEL (reference sequence). The CDR3 length is 16 residues. The CDR3 DNA follows: TGTGCCAGCAGCGAACTCACAGGGGGGAGTGCCTATGGCTACACCTTC. It translates to CASSELTGGSAYGYTF.

This chain joins TRBV19 and TRBJ1-6; 7 nucleotides line up with TRBD1. With V trimmed by 7 bases and J by 5 bases, 8 bases remained unmatched. Germline assignment: CDR1 LNHDA and CDR2 SQIVND (reference sequence). The CDR3 loop spans 15 amino acids. CDR3 sequence (DNA): TGTGCCAGTACCGTACAGGGGAGCAATAATTCACCCCTCCACTTT. This codes for CASTVQGSNNSPLHF.